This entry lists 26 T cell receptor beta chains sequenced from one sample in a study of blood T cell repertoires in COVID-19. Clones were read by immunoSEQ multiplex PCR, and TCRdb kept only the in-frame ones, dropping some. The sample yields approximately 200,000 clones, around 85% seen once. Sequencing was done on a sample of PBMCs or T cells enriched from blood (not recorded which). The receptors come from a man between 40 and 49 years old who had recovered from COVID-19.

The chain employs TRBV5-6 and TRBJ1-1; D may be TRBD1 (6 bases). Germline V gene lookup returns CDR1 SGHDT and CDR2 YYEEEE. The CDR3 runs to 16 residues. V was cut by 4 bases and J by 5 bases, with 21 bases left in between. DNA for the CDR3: TGTGCCAGCAGCCCCGACAGGCCTCCTGCGGAGACTGAAGCTTTCTTT. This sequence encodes CASSPDRPPAETEAFF.

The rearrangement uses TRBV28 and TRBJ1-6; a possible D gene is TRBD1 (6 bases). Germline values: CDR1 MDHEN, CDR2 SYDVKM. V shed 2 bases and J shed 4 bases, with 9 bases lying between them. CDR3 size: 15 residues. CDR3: CASSLRGGYNSPLHF. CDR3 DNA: TGTGCCAGCAGTTTAAGAGGGGGATATAATTCACCCCTCCACTTT.

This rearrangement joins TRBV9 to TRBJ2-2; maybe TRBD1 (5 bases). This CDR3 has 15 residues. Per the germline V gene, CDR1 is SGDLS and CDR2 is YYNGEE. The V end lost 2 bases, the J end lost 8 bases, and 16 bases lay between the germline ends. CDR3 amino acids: CASSVDSLLNGELFF. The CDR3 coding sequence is TGTGCCAGCAGCGTTGACAGTCTACTAAATGGGGAGCTGTTTTTT.

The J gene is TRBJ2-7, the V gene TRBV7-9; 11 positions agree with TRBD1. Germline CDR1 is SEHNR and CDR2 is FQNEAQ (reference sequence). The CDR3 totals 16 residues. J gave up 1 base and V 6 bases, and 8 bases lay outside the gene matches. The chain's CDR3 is CASSHSGTGGSYEQYF. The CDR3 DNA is TGTGCCAGCAGTCATTCCGGGACAGGGGGTTCCTACGAGCAGTACTTC.

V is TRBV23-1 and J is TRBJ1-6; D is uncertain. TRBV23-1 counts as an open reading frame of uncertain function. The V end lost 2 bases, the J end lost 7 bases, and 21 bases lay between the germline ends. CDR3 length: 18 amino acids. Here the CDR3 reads CASSQVLKRGAKNSPLHF. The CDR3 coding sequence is TGCGCCAGCAGTCAAGTGCTCAAACGGGGAGCAAAGAATTCACCCCTCCACTTT.

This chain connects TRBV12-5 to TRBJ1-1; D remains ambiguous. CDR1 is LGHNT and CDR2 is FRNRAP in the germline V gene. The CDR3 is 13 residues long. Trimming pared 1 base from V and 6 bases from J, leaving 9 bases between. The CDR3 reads CASGLDRGAEAFF. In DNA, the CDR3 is TGTGCTAGTGGTTTGGACCGGGGTGCTGAAGCTTTCTTT. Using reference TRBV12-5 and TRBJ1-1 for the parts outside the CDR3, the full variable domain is DARVTQTPRHKVTEMGQEVTMRCQPILGHNTVFWYRQTMMQGLELLAYFRNRAPLDDSGMPKDRFSAEMPDATLATLKIQPSEPRDSAVYFCASGLDRGAEAFFGQGTRLTVV.

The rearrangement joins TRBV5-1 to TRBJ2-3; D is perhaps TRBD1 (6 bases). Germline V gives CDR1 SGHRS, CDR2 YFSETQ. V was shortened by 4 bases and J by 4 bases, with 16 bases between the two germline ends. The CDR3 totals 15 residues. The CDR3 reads CASSPRGGAPDTQYF. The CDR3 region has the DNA TGCGCCAGCAGCCCAAGAGGGGGTGCTCCAGATACGCAGTATTTT.

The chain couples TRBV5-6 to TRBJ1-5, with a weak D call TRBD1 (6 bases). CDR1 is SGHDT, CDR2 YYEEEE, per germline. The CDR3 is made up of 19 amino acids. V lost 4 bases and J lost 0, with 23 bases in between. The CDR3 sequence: CASSTAGPGGGRSNQPQHF. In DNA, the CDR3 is TGTGCCAGCAGCACAGCAGGCCCGGGGGGGGGCCGTAGCAATCAGCCCCAGCATTTT.

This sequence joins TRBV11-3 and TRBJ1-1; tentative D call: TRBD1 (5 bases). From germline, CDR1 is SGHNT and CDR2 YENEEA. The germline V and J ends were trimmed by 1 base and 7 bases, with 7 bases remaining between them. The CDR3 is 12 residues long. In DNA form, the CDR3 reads TGTGCCAGCAGCTTAGGCGACAGTGAAGCTTTCTTT. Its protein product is CASSLGDSEAFF. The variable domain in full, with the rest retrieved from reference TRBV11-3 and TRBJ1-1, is EAGVVQSPRYKIIEKKQPVAFWCNPISGHNTLYWYLQNLGQGPELLIRYENEEAVDDSQLPKDRFSAERLKGVDSTLKIQPAELGDSAVYLCASSLGDSEAFFGQGTRLTVV.

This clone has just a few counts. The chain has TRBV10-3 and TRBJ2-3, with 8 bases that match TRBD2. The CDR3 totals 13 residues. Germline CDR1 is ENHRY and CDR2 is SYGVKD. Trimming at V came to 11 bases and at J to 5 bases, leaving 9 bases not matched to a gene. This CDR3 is CASGAGVRDTQYF. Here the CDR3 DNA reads TGTGCCTCGGGAGCGGGAGTGAGAGATACGCAGTATTTT.

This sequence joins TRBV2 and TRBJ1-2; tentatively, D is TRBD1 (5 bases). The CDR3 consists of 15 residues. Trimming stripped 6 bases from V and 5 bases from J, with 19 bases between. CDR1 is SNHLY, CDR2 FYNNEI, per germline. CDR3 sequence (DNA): TGTGCCAGCAGGGGCACTGGGCAGGGCTCTTATGGCTACACCTTC. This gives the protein CASRGTGQGSYGYTF. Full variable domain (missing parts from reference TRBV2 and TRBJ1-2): EPEVTQTPSHQVTQMGQEVILRCVPISNHLYFYWYRQILGQKVEFLVSFYNNEISEKSEIFDDQFSVERPDGSNFTLKIRSTKLEDSAMYFCASRGTGQGSYGYTFGSGTRLTVV.

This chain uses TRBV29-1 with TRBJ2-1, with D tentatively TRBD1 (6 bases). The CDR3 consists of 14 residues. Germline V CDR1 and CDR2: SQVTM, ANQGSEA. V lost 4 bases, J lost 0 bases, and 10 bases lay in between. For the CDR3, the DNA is TGCAGCGTTGGGACAGAGAGCTCCTACAATGAGCAGTTCTTC. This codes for CSVGTESSYNEQFF.

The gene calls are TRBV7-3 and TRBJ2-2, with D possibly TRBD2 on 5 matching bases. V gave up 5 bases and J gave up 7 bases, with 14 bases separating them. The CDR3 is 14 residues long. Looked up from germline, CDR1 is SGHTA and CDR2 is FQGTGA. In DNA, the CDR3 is TGTGCCAGCAGCCCGCGGGCTAGCTACGGGGAGCTGTTTTTT. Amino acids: CASSPRASYGELFF.

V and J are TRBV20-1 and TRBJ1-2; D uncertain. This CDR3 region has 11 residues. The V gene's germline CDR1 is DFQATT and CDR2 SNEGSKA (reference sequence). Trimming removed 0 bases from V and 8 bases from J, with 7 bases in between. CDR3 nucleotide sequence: TGCAGTGCTAGAGATATTTCCGGCTACACCTTC. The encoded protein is CSARDISGYTF.

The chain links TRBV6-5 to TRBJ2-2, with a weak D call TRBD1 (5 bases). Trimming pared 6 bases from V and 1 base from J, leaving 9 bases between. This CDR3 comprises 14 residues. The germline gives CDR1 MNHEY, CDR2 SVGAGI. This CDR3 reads CASRVTENTGELFF. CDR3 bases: TGTGCCAGCAGGGTGACAGAGAACACCGGGGAGCTGTTTTTT.

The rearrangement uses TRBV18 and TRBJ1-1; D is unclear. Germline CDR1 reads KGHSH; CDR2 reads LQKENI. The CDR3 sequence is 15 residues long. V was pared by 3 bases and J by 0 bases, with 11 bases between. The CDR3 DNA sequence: TGTGCCAGCTCACCGGAGCGGCAGATGAACACTGAAGCTTTCTTT. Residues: CASSPERQMNTEAFF. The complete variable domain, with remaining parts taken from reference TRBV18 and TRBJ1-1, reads NAGVMQNPRHLVRRRGQEARLRCSPMKGHSHVYWYRQLPEEGLKFMVYLQKENIIDESGMPKERFSAEFPKEGPSILRIQQVVRGDSAAYFCASSPERQMNTEAFFGQGTRLTVV.

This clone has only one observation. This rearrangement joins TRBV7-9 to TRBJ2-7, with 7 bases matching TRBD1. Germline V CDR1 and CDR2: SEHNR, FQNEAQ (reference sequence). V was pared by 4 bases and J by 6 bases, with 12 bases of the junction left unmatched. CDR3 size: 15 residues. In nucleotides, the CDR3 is TGTGCCAGCAGCTGGCAGGGGGACCAAGGGTCCGAGCAGTACTTC. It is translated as CASSWQGDQGSEQYF.

DNA of the CDR3: TGTGCCACCACTGGGGCGATAGACAATGAGCAGTTCTTC. Translating it yields CATTGAIDNEQFF. This chain uses TRBV24-1 with TRBJ2-1; perhaps TRBD1 as D (5 bases). This CDR3 contains 13 residues. Germline values: CDR1 KGHDR, CDR2 SFDVKD. The V and J ends lost 8 bases and 5 bases respectively, with 12 bases between them.

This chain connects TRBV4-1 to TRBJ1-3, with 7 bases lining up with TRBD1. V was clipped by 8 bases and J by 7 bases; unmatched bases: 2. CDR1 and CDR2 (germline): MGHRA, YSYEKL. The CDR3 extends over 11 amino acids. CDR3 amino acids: CASSRGNTIYF. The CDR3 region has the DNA TGCGCCAGCTCCAGGGGGAACACCATATATTTT.

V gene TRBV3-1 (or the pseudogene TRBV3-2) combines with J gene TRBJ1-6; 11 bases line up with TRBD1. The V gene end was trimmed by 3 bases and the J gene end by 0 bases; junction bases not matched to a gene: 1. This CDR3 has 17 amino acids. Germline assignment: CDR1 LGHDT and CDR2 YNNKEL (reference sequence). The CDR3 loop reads CASSQDRGLSYNSPLHF. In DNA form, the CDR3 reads TGTGCCAGCAGCCAGGACAGGGGGCTCTCCTATAATTCACCCCTCCACTTT.

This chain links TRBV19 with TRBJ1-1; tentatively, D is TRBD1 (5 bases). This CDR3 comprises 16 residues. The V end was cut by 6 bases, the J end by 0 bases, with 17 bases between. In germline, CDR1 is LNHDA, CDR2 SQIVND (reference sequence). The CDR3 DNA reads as TGTGCCAGTAGATCCGACAGCATCTTTATGAACACTGAAGCTTTCTTT. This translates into CASRSDSIFMNTEAFF.

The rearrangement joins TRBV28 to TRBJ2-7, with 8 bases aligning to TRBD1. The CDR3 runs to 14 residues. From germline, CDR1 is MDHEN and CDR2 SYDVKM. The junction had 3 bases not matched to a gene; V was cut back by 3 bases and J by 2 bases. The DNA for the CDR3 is TGTGCCAGCAGTTTTAGGGGACAGGCCTACGAGCAGTACTTC. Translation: CASSFRGQAYEQYF.

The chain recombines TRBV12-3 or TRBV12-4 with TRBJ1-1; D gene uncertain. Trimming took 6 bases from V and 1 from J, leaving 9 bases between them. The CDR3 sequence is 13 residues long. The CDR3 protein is CASSRRQNTEAFF. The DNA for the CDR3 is TGTGCCAGCAGCCGACGACAGAACACTGAAGCTTTCTTT.

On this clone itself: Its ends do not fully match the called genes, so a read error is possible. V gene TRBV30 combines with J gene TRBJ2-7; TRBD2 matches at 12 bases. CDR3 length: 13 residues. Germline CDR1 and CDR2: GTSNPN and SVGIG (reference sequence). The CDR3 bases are TGTGCCTGGAGTCTAGGACTAGCGGGACCTCAGAGCTTC. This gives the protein CAWSLGLAGPQSF.

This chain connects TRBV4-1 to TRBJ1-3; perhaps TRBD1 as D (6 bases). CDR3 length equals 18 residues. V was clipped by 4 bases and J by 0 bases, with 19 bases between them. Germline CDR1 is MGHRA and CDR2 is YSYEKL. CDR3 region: CASSLRSPGTLSGNTIYF. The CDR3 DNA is TGCGCCAGCAGCCTCAGGAGCCCCGGGACACTCTCTGGAAACACCATATATTTT.

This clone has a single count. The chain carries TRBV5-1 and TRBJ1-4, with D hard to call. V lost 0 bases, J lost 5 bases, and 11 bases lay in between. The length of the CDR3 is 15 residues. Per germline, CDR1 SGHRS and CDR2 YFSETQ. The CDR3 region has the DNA TGCGCCAGCAGCTTGGTGGCAGGTACAAATGAAAAACTGTTTTTT. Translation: CASSLVAGTNEKLFF.